This paragraph covers one T cell receptor beta chain sequence. Using a J-beta primer mix together with a sample-barcoded 5' primer, a second PCR was run for roughly 6 to 11 cycles. MiXCR was run by TCRdb on the 5' RACE reads, yielding one entry per CDR3 protein. The profile covers about 1 million distinct CDR3 sequences, with approximately 25% appearing a single time and around 0.7% taken by the ten largest. This record belongs to a study of blood T cells in healthy people across ages. Each donor supplied ten milliliters of peripheral blood. V was trimmed by 1 base and J by 3 bases, leaving 12 bases between them. CDR3 size: 15 residues. The germline V gene encodes CDR1 LGHDT and CDR2 YNNKEL (reference sequence). This same sample was also taken into another study, of T cells of mothers and their children. Per that study: The cDNA synthesis received all extracted RNA, at about 1.5 ug per 15 ul. Slightly, though not significantly, more overlap was seen in related than in unrelated mother-child pairs.

The sequenced material came from blood. This chain links TRBV3-1 with TRBJ1-1; unclear D gene. This receptor was obtained from a girl aged 2 to 9 in good health. CDR3 residues: CASSQGGWGDTEAFF. For the CDR3, the DNA is TGTGCCAGCAGCCAAGGAGGGTGGGGAGACACTGAAGCTTTCTTT.